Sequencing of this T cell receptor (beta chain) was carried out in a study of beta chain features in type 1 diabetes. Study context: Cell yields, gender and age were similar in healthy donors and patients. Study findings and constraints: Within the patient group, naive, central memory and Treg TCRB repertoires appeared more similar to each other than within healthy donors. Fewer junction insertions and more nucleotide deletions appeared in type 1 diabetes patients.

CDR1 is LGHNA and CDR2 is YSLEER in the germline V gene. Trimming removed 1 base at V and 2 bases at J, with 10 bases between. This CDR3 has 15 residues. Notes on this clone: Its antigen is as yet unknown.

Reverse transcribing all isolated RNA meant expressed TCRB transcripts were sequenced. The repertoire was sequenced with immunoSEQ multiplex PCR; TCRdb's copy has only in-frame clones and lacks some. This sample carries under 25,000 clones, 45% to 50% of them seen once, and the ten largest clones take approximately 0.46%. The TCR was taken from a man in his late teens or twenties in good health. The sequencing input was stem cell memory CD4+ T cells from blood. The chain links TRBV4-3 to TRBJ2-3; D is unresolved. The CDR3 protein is CASSQVIPFTDTQYF. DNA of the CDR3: TGCGCCAGCAGCCAAGTAATCCCGTTCACAGATACGCAGTATTTT.